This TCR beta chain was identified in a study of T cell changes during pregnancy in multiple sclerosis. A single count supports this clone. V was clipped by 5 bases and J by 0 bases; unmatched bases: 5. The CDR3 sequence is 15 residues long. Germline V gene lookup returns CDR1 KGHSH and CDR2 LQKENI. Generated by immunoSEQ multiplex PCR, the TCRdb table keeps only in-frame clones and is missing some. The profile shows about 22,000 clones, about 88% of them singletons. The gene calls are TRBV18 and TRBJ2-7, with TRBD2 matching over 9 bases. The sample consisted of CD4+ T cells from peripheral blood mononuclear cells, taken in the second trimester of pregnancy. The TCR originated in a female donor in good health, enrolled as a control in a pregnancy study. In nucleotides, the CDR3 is TGTGCCAGCTCAAGTCTAGCGGGGAACTCCTACGAGCAGTACTTC. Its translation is CASSSLAGNSYEQYF.